The rows below give T cell receptor beta chains drawn from one sample of a study of shared clonotypes between healthy human individuals. TCRdb's table, derived via immunoSEQ multiplex PCR, lists solely in-frame clones and lacks some. The sample gives about 590,000 clones, around 95% of which show up once; about 0.11% is in the top ten. The material sequenced was naive CD8+ T cells sorted from blood. The receptors were sampled from a woman in her twenties or thirties in good health. The CDR3 runs from the conserved cysteine through the conserved F or W. The order of the fields is clone size, V gene, D gene, J gene, CDR3 protein, CDR3 DNA. A D gene is named only where the DNA matches it firmly. Only part of the rows carry a size: once, few, many, or a class if the clone is expanded.

>once|TRBV21-1|NA|TRBJ2-7
CASTGTSRRSGEQYF
TGTGCCAGCACCGGTACCTCGAGGAGGAGTGGCGAGCAGTACTTC
>NA|TRBV7-9|NA|TRBJ2-7
CASIGEDLAGYYEQYF
TGTGCCAGCATTGGGGAGGACCTCGCTGGATACTACGAGCAGTACTTC
>NA|TRBV7-3|TRBD2|TRBJ2-2
CASSLLAGGPGELFF
TGTGCCAGCAGCTTACTAGCGGGAGGGCCCGGGGAGCTGTTTTTT
>NA|TRBV9|NA|TRBJ2-7
CASSVGGETYEQYF
TGTGCCAGCAGCGTGGGGGGAGAAACCTACGAGCAGTACTTC
>few|TRBV15|NA|TRBJ2-7
CATSREQPPQYF
TGTGCCACCAGCAGAGAACAGCCCCCGCAGTACTTC
>NA|TRBV5-1|TRBD2|TRBJ2-1
CASSWAGTSEYNEQFF
TGCGCCAGCAGCTGGGCCGGGACTAGCGAGTACAATGAGCAGTTCTTC
>NA|TRBV6-5|TRBD1|TRBJ2-5
CASSPWTGPGETQYF
TGTGCCAGCAGTCCCTGGACAGGGCCGGGGGAGACCCAGTACTTC
>NA|TRBV4-2|NA|TRBJ2-1
CASMGEPYNEQFF
TGTGCCAGCATGGGGGAGCCCTACAATGAGCAGTTCTTC
>NA|TRBV11-2|NA|TRBJ2-1
CASTTPEMNEQFF
TGTGCCAGCACCACGCCCGAGATGAATGAGCAGTTCTTC
>NA|TRBV2|NA|TRBJ2-3
CASSALVSTDTQYF
TGTGCCAGCAGTGCCCTGGTAAGCACAGATACGCAGTATTTT
>NA|TRBV28|NA|TRBJ2-7
CASSLQAMSYEQYF
TGTGCCAGCAGTTTACAGGCGATGTCCTACGAGCAGTACTTC
>NA|TRBV27|NA|TRBJ2-7
CASSLRTGFEQYF
TGTGCCAGCAGTTTAAGAACAGGGTTCGAGCAGTACTTC
>NA|TRBV25-1|NA|TRBJ2-7
CASSDYRFSYEQYF
TGTGCCAGCAGTGACTACAGGTTCTCCTACGAGCAGTACTTC
>NA|TRBV7-9|TRBD1|TRBJ1-1
CASSPGQGKNTEAFF
TGTGCCAGCAGCCCTGGACAGGGCAAGAACACTGAAGCTTTCTTT
>NA|TRBV5-8|NA|TRBJ1-2
CASSRQGSPYGYTF
TGTGCCAGCAGCCGTCAAGGCAGCCCCTATGGCTACACCTTC
>NA|TRBV19|NA|TRBJ1-2
CASSSPGWENYGYTF
TGTGCCAGTAGTTCCCCAGGGTGGGAAAACTATGGCTACACCTTC
>NA|TRBV6-1|NA|TRBJ2-7
CASSEVSTGRLYEQYF
TGTGCCAGCAGTGAAGTTTCCACGGGGCGGCTCTACGAGCAGTACTTC
>NA|TRBV27|TRBD2|TRBJ2-7
CATSWGGSSYEQYF
TGTGCCACCTCGTGGGGGGGGAGCTCCTACGAGCAGTACTTC
>NA|TRBV28|TRBD2|TRBJ2-7
CASSSPQREWSNEQYF
TGTGCCAGCAGCTCCCCCCAGCGGGAGTGGAGCAACGAGCAGTACTTC
>NA|TRBV5-1|NA|TRBJ2-4
CASSLVGLLAKNIQYF
TGCGCCAGCAGCTTGGTGGGACTTTTAGCCAAAAACATTCAGTACTTC
>NA|TRBV15|TRBD2|TRBJ2-7
CATSPETSGRAYEQYF
TGTGCCACCAGCCCCGAGACTAGCGGGAGGGCCTACGAGCAGTACTTC
>NA|TRBV10-3|TRBD1|TRBJ2-7
CAISESLTGEISYEQYF
TGTGCCATCAGTGAGAGTCTGACAGGGGAAATTTCCTACGAGCAGTACTTC
>NA|TRBV27|NA|TRBJ2-1
CASSEWITEQFF
TGTGCCAGCAGTGAATGGATCACTGAGCAGTTCTTC
>NA|TRBV5-1|NA|TRBJ2-1
CASSLAAGRGNEQFF
TGCGCCAGCAGCTTGGCGGCCGGGAGAGGCAATGAGCAGTTCTTC
>NA|TRBV4-1|NA|TRBJ1-1
CASSQDQTVRTEAFF
TGCGCCAGCAGCCAAGATCAAACGGTTAGGACTGAAGCTTTCTTT
>NA|TRBV27|TRBD2|TRBJ2-7
CASSSHLAGSSYEQYF
TGTGCCAGCAGTTCCCACCTAGCGGGAAGCTCCTACGAGCAGTACTTC
>NA|TRBV7-9|TRBD2|TRBJ2-2
CASSLPTSGRATGELFF
TGTGCCAGCAGCTTACCGACTAGCGGGAGGGCCACCGGGGAGCTGTTTTTT
>NA|TRBV10-2|TRBD2|TRBJ2-2
CASSLNSGRTGELFF
TGCGCCAGCAGTCTTAATAGCGGGAGGACCGGGGAGCTGTTTTTT
>NA|TRBV27|NA|TRBJ2-2
CASSLTNTGELFF
TGTGCCAGCAGTTTAACGAACACCGGGGAGCTGTTTTTT
>NA|TRBV11-2|NA|TRBJ1-1
CASSRWGMNTEAFF
TGTGCCAGCAGCCGGTGGGGTATGAACACTGAAGCTTTCTTT
>NA|TRBV2|TRBD1|TRBJ2-7
CASRTGQGYEQYF
TGTGCCAGCAGGACGGGACAGGGATACGAGCAGTACTTC
>NA|TRBV10-3|TRBD2|TRBJ2-1
CAISVSSGRVYNEQFF
TGTGCCATCAGTGTATCTAGCGGGAGGGTCTACAATGAGCAGTTCTTC
>NA|TRBV27|TRBD2|TRBJ2-3
CASTTSGDSTDTQYF
TGTGCCAGCACGACTAGCGGAGATAGCACAGATACGCAGTATTTT
>NA|TRBV27|NA|TRBJ2-3
CASSFSGVTDTQYF
TGTGCCAGCAGTTTCAGCGGAGTCACAGATACGCAGTATTTT
>once|TRBV7-6|NA|TRBJ2-2
CASSLDLATANTGELFF
TGTGCCAGCAGCTTAGATCTGGCGACAGCAAACACCGGGGAGCTGTTTTTT
>NA|TRBV19|NA|TRBJ2-7
CASSPRLRDEQYF
TGTGCCAGTAGTCCCCGCCTGCGGGACGAGCAGTACTTC
>NA|TRBV4-1|TRBD2|TRBJ2-3
CASSSGPLAGGTTDTQYF
TGCGCCAGCAGCTCCGGGCCTCTCGCGGGAGGGACCACAGATACGCAGTATTTT
>NA|TRBV11-2|TRBD2|TRBJ2-1
CASSSKPSGSYNEQFF
TGTGCCAGCAGCTCTAAACCTAGCGGGAGCTACAATGAGCAGTTCTTC
>NA|TRBV2|NA|TRBJ2-5
CASSEAPGVRETQYF
TGTGCCAGCAGTGAAGCCCCCGGGGTTCGAGAGACCCAGTACTTC
>NA|TRBV29-1|NA|TRBJ1-2
CSVEGTAYGYTF
TGCAGCGTTGAAGGGACAGCCTATGGCTACACCTTC
>few|TRBV5-6|TRBD1|TRBJ1-2
CASSLDRGTDGYTF
TGTGCCAGCAGCTTGGACAGGGGTACGGATGGCTACACCTTC
>NA|TRBV7-9|NA|TRBJ2-7
CASSLIPHEQYF
TGTGCCAGCAGCTTGATTCCCCACGAGCAGTACTTC
>NA|TRBV29-1|NA|TRBJ2-2
CSSEWSGELFF
TGCAGCTCTGAGTGGTCCGGGGAGCTGTTTTTT
>NA|TRBV6-1|NA|TRBJ2-1
CASSPNTGIVEQFF
TGTGCCAGCAGTCCAAATACAGGGATAGTTGAGCAGTTCTTC
>NA|TRBV19|TRBD1|TRBJ1-1
CASSYSFRDRPSTNTEAFF
TGTGCCAGTAGTTATTCCTTTAGGGACAGACCAAGCACGAACACTGAAGCTTTCTTT
>NA|TRBV5-4|NA|TRBJ2-7
CASSLGGPPYEQYF
TGTGCCAGCAGCTTAGGGGGTCCCCCCTACGAGCAGTACTTC
>NA|TRBV7-2|TRBD2|TRBJ2-3
CASSPGLAGWTDTQYF
TGTGCCAGCAGCCCAGGACTAGCGGGATGGACAGATACGCAGTATTTT
>NA|TRBV7-9|NA|TRBJ2-2
CASIGANTGELFF
TGTGCCAGCATCGGAGCGAACACCGGGGAGCTGTTTTTT